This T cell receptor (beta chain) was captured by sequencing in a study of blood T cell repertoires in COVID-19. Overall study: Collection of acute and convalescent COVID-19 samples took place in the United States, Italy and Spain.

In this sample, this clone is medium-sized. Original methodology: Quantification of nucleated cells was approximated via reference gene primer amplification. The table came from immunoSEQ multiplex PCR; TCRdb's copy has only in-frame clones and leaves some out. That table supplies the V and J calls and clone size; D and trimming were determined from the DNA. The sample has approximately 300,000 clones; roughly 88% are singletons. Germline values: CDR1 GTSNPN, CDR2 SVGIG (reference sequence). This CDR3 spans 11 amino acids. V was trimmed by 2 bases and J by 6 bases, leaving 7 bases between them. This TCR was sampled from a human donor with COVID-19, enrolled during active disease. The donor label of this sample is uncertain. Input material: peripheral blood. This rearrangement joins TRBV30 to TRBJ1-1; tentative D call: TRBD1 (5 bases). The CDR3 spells CAWSSGPEAFF. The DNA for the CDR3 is TGTGCCTGGAGTTCAGGGCCTGAAGCTTTCTTT.